These 30 T cell receptor beta chains were sequenced from one sample in a study of T cells expressing NK-cell markers. TCRdb re-called the 5' RACE reads and catalogs CDR3 proteins one per entry, DNA excluded. The sample's table shows 500,000 or so distinct CDR3 sequences. Sequences were obtained from blood T cells: a sorted CD56 or NKG2C T cell subset, CD4+ or CD8+ T cells, or bulk PBMC T cells (not recorded which). These receptors were obtained from a man aged 18 to 35 in good health.

The chain employs TRBV21-1 and TRBJ2-7; TCRdb outputs TRBD2, but without DNA this stays unchecked. TRBV21-1 is reported as a pseudogene. The CDR3 contains 16 residues. CDR3 region: CASSKGPPGLFYEQYF.

V and J are TRBV29-1 and TRBJ2-3; TCRdb calls TRBD2, which cannot be checked without DNA. Germline CDR1 is SQVTM and CDR2 is ANQGSEA. The CDR3 spans 14 residues. CDR3 region: CSVEASGYTDTQYF.

The chain recombines TRBV20-1 with TRBJ2-1. The CDR3 totals 12 residues. Germline CDR1 is DFQATT and CDR2 is SNEGSKA (reference sequence). The CDR3 loop reads CSASLRGVEQFF.

V usage is TRBV20-1 and J usage is TRBJ2-5; TCRdb proposes TRBD1, but this gene call is untestable without DNA. The CDR3 is 15 amino acids. CDR1 and CDR2 from the germline V gene are DFQATT and SNEGSKA (reference sequence). CDR3: CSARDVGEHQETQYF.

V is TRBV2 and J is TRBJ2-2; TCRdb's D call, TRBD2, is unchecked because there is no DNA. From germline, CDR1 is SNHLY and CDR2 FYNNEI. The CDR3 is 16 amino acids. The CDR3 loop is CASTHDSGGNTGELFF.

CDR3 residues: CASSPPALETQYF. The chain links TRBV5-5 to TRBJ2-5; TCRdb proposes TRBD2, but this gene call is untestable without DNA. The CDR3 length is 13 residues. Germline V gene lookup returns CDR1 SGHKS and CDR2 YYEKEE (reference sequence).

The rearrangement joins TRBV30 to TRBJ1-5; the TRBD1 assignment by TCRdb is unverifiable without DNA. Per germline, CDR1 GTSNPN and CDR2 SVGIG (reference sequence). The CDR3 loop spans 13 amino acids. The CDR3 loop is CAWSMGENQPQHF. The variable domain in full, completed from reference TRBV30 and TRBJ1-5, reads SQTIHQWPATLVQPVGSPLSLECTVEGTSNPNLYWYRQAAGRGLQLLFYSVGIGQISSEVPQNLSASRPQDRQFILSSKKLLLSDSGFYLCAWSMGENQPQHFGDGTRLSIL.

CDR3 protein: CASSLNRGLNYEQYF. The chain uses TRBV5-5 and TRBJ2-7; TCRdb gives TRBD1 as the D gene, but with no DNA this cannot be confirmed. The CDR3 extends over 15 amino acids. Looked up from germline, CDR1 is SGHKS and CDR2 is YYEKEE (reference sequence).

This chain connects TRBV18 to TRBJ2-7. Germline assignment: CDR1 KGHSH and CDR2 LQKENI. The CDR3 totals 14 residues. CDR3 residues: CASSPLDSSGEQYF.

The chain couples TRBV12-3 or TRBV12-4 to TRBJ2-2; TCRdb calls TRBD2, which cannot be checked without DNA. The CDR3 is 15 amino acids. The CDR3 sequence: CASRLLAANTGELFF.

The rearrangement links TRBV20-1 to TRBJ2-1. CDR3 length equals 15 residues. Looked up from germline, CDR1 is DFQATT and CDR2 is SNEGSKA (reference sequence). CDR3 region: CSARDTETFYNEQFF.

The chain links TRBV7-9 to TRBJ1-4; lacking DNA, the TRBD1 call made by TCRdb goes unchecked. The CDR3 loop spans 14 amino acids. The germline V gene encodes CDR1 SEHNR and CDR2 FQNEAQ (reference sequence). The CDR3: CASATDSRHEKLFF. The whole variable domain, filled in from reference TRBV7-9 and TRBJ1-4, reads DTGVSQNPRHKITKRGQNVTFRCDPISEHNRLYWYRQTLGQGPEFLTYFQNEAQLEKSRLLSDRFSAERPKGSFSTLEIQRTEQGDSAMYLCASATDSRHEKLFFGSGTQLSVL.

The chain is built from TRBV25-1 and TRBJ2-7; the D gene TCRdb calls, TRBD1, cannot be checked with no DNA. Per germline, CDR1 MGHDK and CDR2 SYGVNS. The CDR3 spans 14 residues. CDR3 amino acids: CASSAPGTRGEQYF.

J is TRBJ2-1 and V is TRBV6-1; no DNA is available, so the TRBD2 call from TCRdb remains unchecked. The length of the CDR3 is 14 residues. Germline lookup yields CDR1 MNHNS and CDR2 SASEGT. CDR3: CARVAGGPGNEQFF.

The chain combines TRBV12-3 or TRBV12-4 with TRBJ2-1; TCRdb lists TRBD1, though no DNA is available to test this call. The CDR3 loop spans 14 amino acids. This chain's CDR3 is CASSRRVPGGDQFF.

V and J are TRBV2 and TRBJ2-1; there is no DNA to check the TCRdb D call of TRBD2. Looked up from germline, CDR1 is SNHLY and CDR2 is FYNNEI. CDR3 length: 16 residues. The CDR3 loop is CASSEYVGSFPNEQFF.

This chain uses TRBV12-3 or TRBV12-4 with TRBJ1-4; with no DNA, the TCRdb D assignment of TRBD1 cannot be verified. The CDR3 has 15 amino acids. CDR3 sequence reads: CASNQAGATNEKLFF.

The V gene is TRBV5-1, the J gene TRBJ2-2. Germline assignment: CDR1 SGHRS and CDR2 YFSETQ. CDR3 size: 15 residues. CDR3 sequence: CASGIRTANTGELFF.

J is TRBJ2-3 and V is TRBV27; TCRdb picks TRBD1, but there is no DNA to check that call. Germline loops: CDR1 MNHEY, CDR2 SMNVEV (reference sequence). The CDR3 length is 14 residues. The CDR3: CASSLGAPPNTQYF.

This chain uses TRBV5-1 with TRBJ2-1; the TCRdb call, TRBD2, lacks DNA for checking. Germline CDR1 and CDR2: SGHRS and YFSETQ. The CDR3 covers 16 residues. The chain's CDR3 is CASRTSGLGSYNEQFF. The full variable domain, with the rest looked up from reference TRBV5-1 and TRBJ2-1, is KAGVTQTPRYLIKTRGQQVTLSCSPISGHRSVSWYQQTPGQGLQFLFEYFSETQRNKGNFPGRFSGRQFSNSRSEMNVSTLELGDSALYLCASRTSGLGSYNEQFFGPGTRLTVL.

CDR3 loop: CASEPSASSDTQYF. V usage is TRBV2 and J usage is TRBJ2-3; TCRdb returns TRBD2, unconfirmable since there is no DNA. From germline, CDR1 is SNHLY and CDR2 FYNNEI. The CDR3 is 14 amino acids.

The rearrangement joins TRBV6-5 to TRBJ1-1; TCRdb designates TRBD1, a call that cannot be tested without DNA. The CDR3 has 14 amino acids. Germline V gives CDR1 MNHEY, CDR2 SVGAGI. CDR3 residues: CASSYRTGNTEAFF.

The CDR3 region is CATSDLPGQGNQPQHF. The V gene is TRBV24-1, the J gene TRBJ1-5; the D gene TCRdb calls, TRBD1, cannot be checked with no DNA. CDR1 is KGHDR, CDR2 SFDVKD, per germline. CDR3 size: 16 residues.

The chain uses TRBV28 and TRBJ1-5; as DNA is missing, the TRBD1 call by TCRdb cannot be tested. CDR1 and CDR2 (germline): MDHEN, SYDVKM. This CDR3 has 11 amino acids. CDR3 sequence: CATGDTQPQHF.

CDR3 amino acids: CASSPGSGGRTDTQYF. This sequence joins TRBV27 and TRBJ2-3; TCRdb names TRBD1, which stays unverified in the absence of DNA. The CDR3 totals 16 residues. Per the germline V gene, CDR1 is MNHEY and CDR2 is SMNVEV (reference sequence).

This chain joins TRBV12-3 or TRBV12-4 and TRBJ1-4; TCRdb indicates TRBD1, and absent DNA this call remains unverified. The CDR3 has 17 amino acids. CDR3 in amino acids: CASSFRQGERESEKLFF.

The V call is TRBV29-1, the J call TRBJ2-6. The CDR3 has 12 amino acids. Germline lookup yields CDR1 SQVTM and CDR2 ANQGSEA. This chain's CDR3 is CSVEGRKNVLTF.

The chain joins TRBV24-1 to TRBJ1-2; the TRBD1 assignment by TCRdb is unverifiable without DNA. Per the germline V gene, CDR1 is KGHDR and CDR2 is SFDVKD. The CDR3 is made up of 14 amino acids. CDR3 protein: CATSEPGQGLGYTF.

The chain uses TRBV18 and TRBJ1-2. Germline V gene lookup returns CDR1 KGHSH and CDR2 LQKENI. The CDR3 runs to 14 residues. The CDR3: CASSRNEGNYGYTF.

The gene calls are TRBV7-9 and TRBJ2-1; there is no DNA to check the TCRdb D call of TRBD2. From germline, CDR1 is SEHNR and CDR2 FQNEAQ (reference sequence). The CDR3 has 13 amino acids. CDR3 loop: CASSPLPGHEQFF.